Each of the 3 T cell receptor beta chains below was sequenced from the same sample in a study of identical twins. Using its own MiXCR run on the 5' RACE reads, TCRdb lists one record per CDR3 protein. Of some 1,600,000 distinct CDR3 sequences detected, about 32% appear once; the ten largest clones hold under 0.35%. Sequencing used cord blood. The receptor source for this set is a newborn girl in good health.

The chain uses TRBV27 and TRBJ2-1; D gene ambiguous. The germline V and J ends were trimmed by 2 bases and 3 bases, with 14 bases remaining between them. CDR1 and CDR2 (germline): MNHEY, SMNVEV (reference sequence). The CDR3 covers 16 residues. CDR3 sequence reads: CASSLTVVRNYNEQFF. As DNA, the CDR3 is TGTGCCAGCAGTTTAACCGTCGTTAGGAACTACAATGAGCAGTTCTTC.

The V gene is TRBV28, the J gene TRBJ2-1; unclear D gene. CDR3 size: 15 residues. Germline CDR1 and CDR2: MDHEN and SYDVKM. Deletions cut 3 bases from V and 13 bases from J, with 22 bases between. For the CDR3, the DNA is TGTGCCAGCAGTTTGGGTGGCACAAGACAAGAGACCCAGTTCTTC. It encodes CASSLGGTRQETQFF.

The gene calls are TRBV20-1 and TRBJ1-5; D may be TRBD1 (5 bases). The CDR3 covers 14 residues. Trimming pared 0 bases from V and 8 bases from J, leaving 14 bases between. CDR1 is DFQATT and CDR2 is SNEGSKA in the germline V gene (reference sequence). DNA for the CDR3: TGCAGTGCTAGAGATGAGGGGAGAGGGGAGCCCCAGCATTTT. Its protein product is CSARDEGRGEPQHF.